This TCR beta chain was retrieved from a study of blood T cells in healthy people across ages. J gave up 7 bases and V 3 bases, and 8 bases lay outside the gene matches. Germline V gene data show CDR1 as MNHEY and CDR2 as SMNVEV (reference sequence). There are 16 residues in the CDR3. PCR was performed a second time for roughly 7 to 11 cycles using a sample-barcoded 5' primer and a J-beta primer mix. MiXCR, run by TCRdb on the 5' RACE reads, gives a single entry per CDR3 protein. The repertoire includes fewer than 2 million distinct CDR3 sequences, approximately 40% of them detected once, and roughly 23% sits in the top ten.

The rearrangement joins TRBV27 to TRBJ1-6, with TRBD1 matching 8 bases. Source material: blood. This sequence originates from a human donor in good health. CDR3 DNA: TGTGCCAGCAGTTTGAGGGGACAGGTCGGCAATTCACCCCTCCACTTT. Its protein product is CASSLRGQVGNSPLHF.